This paragraph covers one T cell receptor beta chain sequence. The antigen it binds to is not known. Within one base of it there is no much larger clone, and no base qualities were kept. The trial excluded patients who had a history of autoimmune disease or were on systemic immunosuppression. Peripheral blood for TCR sequencing was collected from all dose cohorts at baseline, on cycle 4 day 1, and on cycle 7 day 1. Samples were obtained from an open-label, multicenter, first-in-human phase I dose-escalation trial of ivuxolimab. Adults with locally advanced or metastatic melanoma, renal cell carcinoma, hepatocellular carcinoma or head and neck squamous cell carcinoma were enrolled in the trial. Before TCR sequencing, CD4+ and CD8+ T cells were separately sorted from peripheral blood. To sequence the TCRbeta CDR3 region, genomic DNA was isolated from the sorted cells. The immunoSEQ Assay was used for sequencing of TCRbeta CDR3 regions. Held by TCRdb, this immuneACCESS table contains in-frame sequences only and omits some clones. Under half of the omission traces to an unresolved V gene where checked; the cause of the rest is unknown. In all, the sample holds about 90,000 clones, and 80% to 90% of those were seen once. The ten most abundant clones make up about 7% of the sample.

The sample belongs to a study of OX40 agonist ivuxolimab in advanced cancers. At the level of the whole study: Ivuxolimab was a fully human IgG2 agonistic monoclonal antibody targeting the costimulatory receptor OX40 (CD134). Intravenous ivuxolimab was administered to patients every 2 weeks at six dose levels: 0.01, 0.1, 0.3, 1.5, 3 and 10 mg/kg. Of the approximately 54 patients in dose escalation, approximately 20 had hepatocellular carcinoma, some 15 had melanoma, 9 had renal cell carcinoma and 9 had head and neck cancer. In the dose-escalation cohort, 65% to 90% of patients were male, and the mean age was roughly 60 years, with a range of 23 to 79. Prior anti-PD-1, anti-PD-L1 or anti-CTLA-4 therapy was permitted, and checkpoint inhibitors had been received by about 44% of dose-escalation patients. Partial responses occurred in three dose-escalation patients: two with cutaneous melanoma and one with hepatocellular carcinoma. Peripheral TCRbeta sequencing aimed to test whether ivuxolimab altered TCR sequence diversity and caused clonal T-cell expansion. The paper describes the monotherapy dose-escalation part (N = 52 patients) of the phase I trial of ivuxolimab. The research as a whole found: Partial responders in the 0.1-3.0 mg/kg groups had among the lowest normalized peripheral clonal expansion, especially among CD8+ T cells. Clonal expansion of both CD4+ and CD8+ blood T cells was observed from baseline to week 6 at doses 0.1 to 3.0 mg/kg. On average, CD8+ T cells showed more expanded clones than CD4+ T cells after ivuxolimab. The antigen specificity of the clonally expanded peripheral T cells was not determined. Low levels of normalized T-cell clonal expansion were also seen in some patients who did not respond.

The germline V gene supplies CDR1 MDHEN and CDR2 SYDVKM. The junction carries 3 bases between V and J, which are trimmed by 7 bases and 0 bases respectively. Reading from cysteine to phenylalanine, the CDR3 counts 11 amino acids. Solely the CDR3 DNA is kept, with 33 bases framed from the first base. This clonotype originated in an adult with an advanced solid tumor such as melanoma, head and neck, liver or kidney cancer. This sequence uses TRBV28 and TRBJ2-5; a confident D gene designation cannot be given. This specimen consisted of CD4+ or CD8+ T cells sorted from blood, obtained in a trial of the OX40 agonist ivuxolimab. The DNA is as follows: TGTGCCAGCACTTACCAAGAGACCCAGTACTTC. It translates as CASTYQETQYF.